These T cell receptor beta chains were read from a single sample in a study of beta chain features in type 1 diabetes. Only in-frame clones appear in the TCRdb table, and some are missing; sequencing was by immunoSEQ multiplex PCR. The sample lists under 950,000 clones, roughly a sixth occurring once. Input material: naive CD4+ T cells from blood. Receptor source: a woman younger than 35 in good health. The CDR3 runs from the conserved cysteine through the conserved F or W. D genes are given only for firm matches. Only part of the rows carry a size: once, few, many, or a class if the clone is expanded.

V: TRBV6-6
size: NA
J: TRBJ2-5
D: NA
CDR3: CASRTGPWETQYF
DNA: TGTGCCAGCAGGACGGGCCCCTGGGAGACCCAGTACTTC

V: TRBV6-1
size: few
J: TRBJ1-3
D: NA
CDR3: CASSVSTARRLSSGNTIYF
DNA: TGTGCCAGCAGTGTATCGACAGCGAGGCGATTGAGCTCTGGAAACACCATATATTTT

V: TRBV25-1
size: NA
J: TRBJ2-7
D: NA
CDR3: CASSEGPEGTYEQYF
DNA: TGTGCCAGCAGTGAGGGACCGGAAGGAACCTACGAGCAGTACTTC

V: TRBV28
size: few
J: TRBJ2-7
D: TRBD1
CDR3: CASSSHRGYEQYF
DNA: TGTGCCAGCAGTTCTCACAGGGGCTACGAGCAGTACTTC

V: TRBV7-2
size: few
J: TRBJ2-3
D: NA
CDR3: CASSSQRDTQYF
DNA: TGTGCCAGCAGCTCCCAGAGGGATACGCAGTATTTT

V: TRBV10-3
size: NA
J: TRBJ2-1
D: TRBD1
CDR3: CAISVTGGSYNEQFF
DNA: TGTGCCATCAGTGTGACAGGGGGCTCCTACAATGAGCAGTTCTTC

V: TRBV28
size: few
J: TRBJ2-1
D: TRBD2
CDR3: CASSSGTRNEQFF
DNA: TGTGCCAGCAGTTCTGGGACTAGAAATGAGCAGTTCTTC

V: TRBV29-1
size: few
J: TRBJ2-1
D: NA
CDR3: CSVVWNNEQFF
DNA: TGCAGCGTTGTTTGGAACAATGAGCAGTTCTTC

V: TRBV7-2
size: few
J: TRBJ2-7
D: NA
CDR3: CASSPQDYEQYF
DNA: TGTGCCAGCAGCCCTCAGGACTACGAGCAGTACTTC

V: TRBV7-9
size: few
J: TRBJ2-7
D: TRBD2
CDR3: CASSFTLAGGLQYF
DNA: TGTGCCAGCAGCTTCACCCTAGCGGGAGGTCTGCAGTACTTC

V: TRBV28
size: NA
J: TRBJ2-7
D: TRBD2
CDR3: CASSYGSGAYEQYF
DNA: TGTGCCAGCAGTTATGGTAGCGGGGCCTACGAGCAGTACTTC

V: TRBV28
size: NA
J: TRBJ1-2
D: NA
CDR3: CASSLQGPDGYTF
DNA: TGTGCCAGCAGTTTACAGGGTCCGGATGGCTACACCTTC

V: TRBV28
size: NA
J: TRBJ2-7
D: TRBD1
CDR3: CASVTGGRGEQYF
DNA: TGTGCCAGCGTGACAGGGGGCCGCGGCGAGCAGTACTTC

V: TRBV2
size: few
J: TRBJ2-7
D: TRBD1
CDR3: CASRTGQGAKEQYF
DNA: TGTGCCAGCAGAACCGGACAGGGGGCGAAAGAGCAGTACTTC

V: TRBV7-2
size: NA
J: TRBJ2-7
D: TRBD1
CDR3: CASRGDRGREQYF
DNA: TGTGCCAGCAGAGGGGACAGGGGACGCGAGCAGTACTTC

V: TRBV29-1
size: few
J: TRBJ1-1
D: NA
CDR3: CSVEDPWRQRTTEAFF
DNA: TGCAGCGTTGAAGATCCGTGGCGACAGCGTACAACTGAAGCTTTCTTT

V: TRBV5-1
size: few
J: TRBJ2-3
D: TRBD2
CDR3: CASSLGVAGATDTQYF
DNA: TGCGCCAGCAGCCTCGGCGTAGCGGGAGCCACAGATACGCAGTATTTT

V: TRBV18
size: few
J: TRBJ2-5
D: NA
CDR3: CASSPVSQETQYF
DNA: TGTGCCAGCTCACCGGTTAGTCAAGAGACCCAGTACTTC